This T cell receptor beta chain is from a study of beta chain features in type 1 diabetes. The study, taken as a whole, reports: Relative to healthy donors, patients appeared to have naive, central memory and Treg TCRB repertoires that were more similar. A moderate, significant TCRB CDR3 shortening appeared in type 1 diabetes across four CD4+ subsets.

For this clone: Its target is unknown.

CDR3 length equals 16 residues. From germline, CDR1 is SGHNT and CDR2 YYREEE (reference sequence). V lost 0 bases and J 3 bases, leaving 15 bases between the germline ends. Expressed TCRB transcripts were sequenced because the isolated RNA had all been reverse transcribed beforehand. TCRdb's table, derived via immunoSEQ multiplex PCR, lists solely in-frame clones and lacks some. Here the sample spans about 400,000 clones, roughly 12% being singletons. The sequence came from a man between 18 and 35 years old in good health. The chain has TRBV5-4 and TRBJ1-2; a weak D match, TRBD1 (5 bases). Sequencing input: naive CD4+ T cells from blood. The CDR3 DNA is TGTGCCAGCAGCTTGGTGGGGGGACGCCAGTACTATGGCTACACCTTC. Protein sequence: CASSLVGGRQYYGYTF.